Sequencing of this TCR beta chain was carried out in a study of blood T cells in healthy people across ages. The CDR3 extends over 15 amino acids. Looked up from germline, CDR1 is MGHDK and CDR2 is SYGVNS. V was shortened by 7 bases and J by 4 bases, with 14 bases between the two germline ends. Primed by a sample-barcoded 5' primer and a J-beta primer mix, a second PCR proceeded for about 6 to 11 cycles. TCRdb ran MiXCR on the 5' RACE reads and lists one entry per CDR3 protein. The sample has hundreds of thousands of distinct CDR3 sequences; under 40% are singletons. The sequence derives from a man aged 18-30 years in good health. The chain is built from TRBV25-1 and TRBJ1-6, with D possibly being TRBD1 (5 bases). The specimen was blood. The CDR3 spells CASTLGTVYNSPLHF. The CDR3 region has the DNA TGTGCCAGCACCCTAGGGACGGTATATAATTCACCCCTCCACTTT.